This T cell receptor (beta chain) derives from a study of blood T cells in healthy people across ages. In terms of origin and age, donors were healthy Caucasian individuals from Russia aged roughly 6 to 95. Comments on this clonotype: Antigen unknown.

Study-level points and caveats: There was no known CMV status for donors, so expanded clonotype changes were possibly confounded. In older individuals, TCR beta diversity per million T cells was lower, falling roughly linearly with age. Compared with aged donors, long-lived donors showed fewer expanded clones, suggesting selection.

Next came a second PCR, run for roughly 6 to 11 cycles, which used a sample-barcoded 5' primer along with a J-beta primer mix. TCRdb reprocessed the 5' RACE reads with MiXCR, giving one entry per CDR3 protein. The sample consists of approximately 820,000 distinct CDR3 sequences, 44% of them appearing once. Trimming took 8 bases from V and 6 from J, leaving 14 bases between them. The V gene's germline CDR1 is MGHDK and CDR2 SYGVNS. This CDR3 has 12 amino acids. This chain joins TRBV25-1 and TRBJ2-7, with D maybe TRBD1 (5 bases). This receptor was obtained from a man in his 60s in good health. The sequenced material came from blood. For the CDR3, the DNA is TGTGCCAGCGGTAGGGGCACCGGCGAGCAGTACTTC. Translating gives CASGRGTGEQYF.